These 31 T cell receptor beta chains share one sample of origin, sequenced in a study of T cell responses to AZD1222 COVID-19 vaccine. Using immunoSEQ multiplex PCR, the repertoire was profiled, and TCRdb retains in-frame clones only, with some absent. Found here are 130,000 to 150,000 clones, around nine tenths of them singletons; the top ten hold less than 5.5%. Sequenced here: peripheral blood, sampled on day 0 of AZD1222 vaccination. All receptors come from an adult in good health.

The chain uses TRBV29-1 and TRBJ2-1; D unclear. The CDR3 covers 15 residues. Germline CDR1 reads SQVTM; CDR2 reads ANQGSEA. Trimming cost V 0 bases and J 4 bases, with 13 bases left between them. In nucleotides, the CDR3 is TGCAGCGTTGAAGAAGTAAGGCCCGGATACAATGAGCAGTTCTTC. Its translation: CSVEEVRPGYNEQFF.

V is TRBV11-1 and J is TRBJ2-1, with 9 nucleotides matching TRBD2. Germline-derived CDR1 and CDR2 are SGHAT and FQDESV (reference sequence). The CDR3 length is 16 residues. Germline trimming cut 3 bases from V and 7 bases from J; bases unmatched to any gene: 10. The CDR3: CASSFSGTSIANEQFF. The DNA of the CDR3 is TGTGCCAGCAGCTTCTCCGGGACTAGCATTGCAAATGAGCAGTTCTTC.

The V and J genes are TRBV3-1 (or the pseudogene TRBV3-2) and TRBJ1-1; D call uncertain. From germline, CDR1 is LGHDT and CDR2 YNNKEL (reference sequence). This CDR3 is 14 amino acids long. V shed 4 bases and J shed 0 bases, with 9 bases lying between them. In DNA, the CDR3 is TGTGCCAGCAGCCGGAAAGCTTTGAACACTGAAGCTTTCTTT. This codes for CASSRKALNTEAFF.

The chain joins TRBV6-4 to TRBJ2-6, with D maybe TRBD1 (6 bases). CDR3 length: 16 amino acids. Trimming cost V 8 bases and J 0 bases, with 14 bases left between them. The germline gives CDR1 MRHNA, CDR2 SNTAGT. The CDR3 region is CASHPGHSSGANVLTF. The CDR3, as DNA: TGTGCCAGCCATCCGGGACACAGCTCTGGGGCCAACGTCCTGACTTTC.

The V gene is TRBV7-8, the J gene TRBJ1-2, with D uncertain. The length of the CDR3 is 14 residues. Trimming removed 5 bases at V and 7 bases at J, with 17 bases between. Germline assignment: CDR1 SGHVS and CDR2 FQNEAQ. The CDR3 DNA follows: TGTGCCAGCAGCGGAGAAGGTGGTTGGTTTGGCTACACCTTC. This codes for CASSGEGGWFGYTF.

The chain combines TRBV19 with TRBJ1-2; 8 nucleotides line up with TRBD1. CDR3 length: 13 amino acids. The germline V gene encodes CDR1 LNHDA and CDR2 SQIVND (reference sequence). Trimming took 10 bases from V and 4 from J; bases not matched to a gene: 8. CDR3 sequence reads: CATPGGTGYGYTF. The CDR3 DNA is TGTGCCACCCCAGGGGGGACAGGCTATGGCTACACCTTC.

This clone was counted a few times. The chain uses TRBV7-2 and TRBJ1-5; TRBD1 matches at 9 bases. The CDR3 contains 15 residues. V dropped 5 bases and J dropped 2; count of bases not matched to a gene: 4. The germline V gene has CDR1 SGHTA and CDR2 FQGNSA. The CDR3 bases are TGTGCCAGCAGCACCCGACAGGGGGGCAATCAGCCCCAGCATTTT. Residues: CASSTRQGGNQPQHF.

This clone has just one count. The chain links TRBV19 to TRBJ2-7, with D perhaps given as TRBD1 or TRBD2 (5 bases each). In germline, CDR1 is LNHDA, CDR2 SQIVND (reference sequence). This CDR3 has 16 residues. V lost 3 bases and J 1 base, leaving 16 bases between the germline ends. The CDR3 DNA reads TGTGCCAGTAGTATCGAGGGGCGCTCAGGTTCCTACGAGCAGTACTTC. Its protein is CASSIEGRSGSYEQYF.

The chain couples TRBV9 to TRBJ1-4; D unresolved. The CDR3 is made up of 12 amino acids. The V gene lost 8 bases and the J gene lost 9 bases, with 14 bases spanning the gap. CDR1 and CDR2 from the germline V gene are SGDLS and YYNGEE. The CDR3 DNA is TGTGCCAGGTGGCGGGGAGTGAAAAAACTGTTTTTT. It specifies CARWRGVKKLFF. Full variable domain (remainder filled in from reference TRBV9 and TRBJ1-4): DSGVTQTPKHLITATGQRVTLRCSPRSGDLSVYWYQQSLDQGLQFLIQYYNGEERAKGNILERFSAQQFPDLHSELNLSSLELGDSALYFCARWRGVKKLFFGSGTQLSVL.

This chain connects TRBV6-5 to TRBJ1-5; TRBD1 might be the D (6 bases). The germline V gene has CDR1 MNHEY and CDR2 SVGAGI. The V end lost 6 bases, the J end lost 5 bases, and 11 bases lay between the germline ends. The CDR3 loop spans 13 amino acids. The CDR3 sequence is CASSPDSYQPQHF. CDR3 sequence (DNA): TGTGCCAGCAGCCCGGACAGCTATCAGCCCCAGCATTTT.

The rearrangement joins TRBV6-6 to TRBJ1-2, with D perhaps TRBD1 (6 bases). Trimming removed 5 bases at V and 6 bases at J, with 22 bases between. The CDR3 contains 16 residues. Germline CDR1 is MNHNY and CDR2 is SVGAGI (reference sequence). The CDR3 DNA reads as TGTGCCAGCAGTCACCCCCGGGGAGACAGGACAGATGGCTACACCTTC. Residues: CASSHPRGDRTDGYTF.

The gene calls are TRBV3-1 (or the pseudogene TRBV3-2) and TRBJ1-1; 7 bases line up with TRBD1. CDR3 size: 13 residues. Unmatched junction bases numbered 3, after V lost 7 bases and J lost 1 base. Germline CDR1 is LGHDT and CDR2 is YNNKEL (reference sequence). This CDR3 reads CASTRQGNTEAFF. CDR3 DNA: TGTGCCAGCACGCGACAGGGGAACACTGAAGCTTTCTTT.

The chain joins TRBV2 to TRBJ1-2; possibly TRBD1 for D (6 bases). The CDR3 is 13 amino acids. The V end was cut by 8 bases, the J end by 6 bases, with 16 bases between. Germline lookup yields CDR1 SNHLY and CDR2 FYNNEI. CDR3 protein: CASSQRGPHGYTF. In nucleotides, the CDR3 is TGTGCCAGCTCCCAGCGGGGGCCCCATGGCTACACCTTC.

The chain joins TRBV28 to TRBJ2-7, with D perhaps TRBD2 (7 bases). Germline V CDR1 and CDR2: MDHEN, SYDVKM. Trimming removed 8 bases at V and 3 bases at J, with 14 bases between. The CDR3 spans 13 residues. The CDR3 spells CASAEGGSYEQYF. The CDR3 DNA is TGTGCCAGCGCGGAGGGGGGGAGCTACGAGCAGTACTTC.

The chain carries TRBV7-2 and TRBJ1-3, with D hard to call. The CDR3 runs 14 residues. Germline V lookup: CDR1 SGHTA, CDR2 FQGNSA. V dropped 1 base and J dropped 0 bases, with 4 bases sitting between them. CDR3 loop: CASSLVNSGNTIYF. DNA for the CDR3: TGTGCCAGCAGCTTAGTCAACTCTGGAAACACCATATATTTT.

This chain connects TRBV7-2 to TRBJ2-1, with 9 bases matching TRBD2. The CDR3 totals 15 residues. Germline CDR1 SGHTA, CDR2 FQGNSA. The V and J ends lost 5 bases and 7 bases, in that order; junction bases with no gene match: 9. In nucleotides, the CDR3 is TGTGCCAGCAGCCCGTCGGCGGGAGGGGTGAATGAGCAGTTCTTC. Translated: CASSPSAGGVNEQFF.

The rearrangement joins TRBV29-1 to TRBJ2-1; D remains ambiguous. CDR3 length: 13 residues. Between the trimmed V and J ends, which lost 5 bases and 9 bases, there was a span of 17 bases. Per the germline V gene, CDR1 is SQVTM and CDR2 is ANQGSEA. CDR3 bases: TGCAGCGTTTCCGAAACCCCTGTAGGTGAGCAGTTCTTC. Its protein is CSVSETPVGEQFF.

The chain combines TRBV6-5 with TRBJ2-7; 8 bases agree with TRBD2. There are 15 residues in the CDR3. Germline trimming cut 7 bases from V and 2 bases from J; bases unmatched to any gene: 10. Germline-derived CDR1 and CDR2 are MNHEY and SVGAGI. CDR3 residues: CASTFNPGGTYEQYF. Here the CDR3 DNA reads TGTGCCAGCACCTTCAATCCGGGAGGGACCTACGAGCAGTACTTC.

This rearrangement joins TRBV6-2 or TRBV6-3 to TRBJ2-3; the D gene is possibly TRBD1 (6 bases). The V and J ends lost 6 bases and 4 bases respectively, with 17 bases between them. This CDR3 comprises 15 residues. CDR1 and CDR2 (germline): MNHEY, SVGEGT. CDR3 DNA: TGTGCCAGCAGCCTCGTGGGACAAGGGGCAGATACGCAGTATTTT. This sequence encodes CASSLVGQGADTQYF.

The CDR3 DNA sequence: TGTGCCAGCAGCATAAGCCCGAGCGGGAATGAGCAGTTCTTC. It is translated as CASSISPSGNEQFF. The chain uses TRBV9 and TRBJ2-1; possibly TRBD2 for D (6 bases). Germline loops: CDR1 SGDLS, CDR2 YYNGEE. The V and J ends lost 4 bases and 7 bases respectively, with 15 bases between them. The CDR3 covers 14 residues.

The J gene is TRBJ2-3, the V gene TRBV5-1, with TRBD2 matching 9 bases. CDR3 length equals 16 residues. J was trimmed by 2 bases and V by 0 bases; bases with no gene match: 4. Germline assignment: CDR1 SGHRS and CDR2 YFSETQ. CDR3 DNA sequence: TGCGCCAGCAGCTTGGGGCTAGCGGGACACACAGATACGCAGTATTTT. Translating gives CASSLGLAGHTDTQYF.

This clone appeared once. This rearrangement joins TRBV28 to TRBJ1-5; 9 bases fit TRBD1. V lost 5 bases, J lost 0 bases, and 5 bases stayed unmatched. This CDR3 has 16 amino acids. CDR1 MDHEN and CDR2 SYDVKM come from the germline V gene. The CDR3 sequence: CASSIGTGYSNQPQHF. CDR3 DNA: TGTGCCAGCAGTATCGGGACAGGGTATAGCAATCAGCCCCAGCATTTT.

This chain connects TRBV7-9 to TRBJ2-3, with 10 bases identical to TRBD2. V was pared by 7 bases and J by 8 bases, with 12 bases of the junction left unmatched. This CDR3 has 15 amino acids. Germline assignment: CDR1 SEHNR and CDR2 FQNEAQ (reference sequence). DNA for the CDR3: TGTGCCAGCACCAACGGACTAGCGGCACAAGGTACGCAGTATTTT. Its protein product is CASTNGLAAQGTQYF.

The chain combines TRBV6-5 with TRBJ2-7, with TRBD2 matching 12 bases. V trimming: 6 bases; J trimming: 0 bases; junction bases outside the gene matches: 3. Germline CDR1 MNHEY, CDR2 SVGAGI. CDR3 length: 15 residues. In DNA form, the CDR3 reads TGTGCCAGCAGAACGACTAGCGGGAGCTCCTACGAGCAGTACTTC. Its protein product is CASRTTSGSSYEQYF.

The genes are TRBV9 and TRBJ1-3; D gene ambiguous. This CDR3 has 14 residues. The V end lost 3 bases, the J end lost 6 bases, and 13 bases lay between the germline ends. Per germline, CDR1 SGDLS and CDR2 YYNGEE. CDR3 DNA sequence: TGTGCCAGCAGCGCCTCGGCCGGGGTAAACACCATATATTTT. Amino acids: CASSASAGVNTIYF.

CDR3 region: CASSHRTSGETQYF. The CDR3 nucleotides are TGTGCCAGCAGCCATAGAACTAGCGGGGAGACCCAGTACTTC. The chain joins TRBV3-1 (or the pseudogene TRBV3-2) to TRBJ2-5; 9 nucleotides match TRBD2. With V trimmed by 3 bases and J by 5 bases, 4 bases remained unmatched. The CDR3 sequence is 14 residues long. Per the germline V gene, CDR1 is LGHDT and CDR2 is YNNKEL (reference sequence).

The CDR3 sequence: CASSYRRIETQYF. The DNA for the CDR3 is TGTGCCAGCAGTTACCGAAGAATTGAGACCCAGTACTTC. The chain joins TRBV6-6 to TRBJ2-5; D unresolved. In germline, CDR1 is MNHNY, CDR2 SVGAGI (reference sequence). This CDR3 has 13 amino acids. V lost 2 bases, J lost 5 bases, and 9 bases lay in between.

V is TRBV14 and J is TRBJ2-6; D might be TRBD1 (5 bases). The CDR3 runs 16 residues. CDR1 is SGHDN and CDR2 is FVKESK in the germline V gene. Trimming took 6 bases from V and 1 from J, leaving 13 bases between them. The CDR3 sequence is CASRTGSVSGANVLTF. Written as DNA, the CDR3 is TGTGCCAGCAGAACAGGCTCGGTTTCTGGGGCCAACGTCCTGACTTTC.

Only one count was recorded for this clone. V and J are TRBV7-2 and TRBJ2-7; 10 nucleotides align to TRBD2. V was clipped by 4 bases and J by 1 base; unmatched bases: 7. The CDR3 runs 16 residues. Germline values: CDR1 SGHTA, CDR2 FQGNSA. The CDR3 DNA reads TGTGCCAGCAGCTCACCTCGGACTAGCGGTTCCTACGAGCAGTACTTC. This encodes CASSSPRTSGSYEQYF.

The rearrangement joins TRBV3-1 (or the pseudogene TRBV3-2) to TRBJ2-5; 8 bases fit TRBD1. The CDR3 contains 14 residues. Trimming at V came to 4 bases and at J to 1 base, leaving 2 bases not matched to a gene. Germline V lookup: CDR1 LGHDT, CDR2 YNNKEL (reference sequence). The CDR3 protein is CASSLDRGQETQYF. The CDR3 coding sequence is TGTGCCAGCAGCCTTGACAGGGGCCAAGAGACCCAGTACTTC.

V is TRBV20-1 and J is TRBJ1-5, with D perhaps TRBD1 (5 bases). The germline gives CDR1 DFQATT, CDR2 SNEGSKA (reference sequence). The CDR3 is made up of 13 amino acids. Trimming stripped 3 bases from V and 4 bases from J, with 10 bases between. CDR3 amino acids: CSASAGFNQPQHF. The DNA for the CDR3 is TGCAGTGCTAGTGCAGGGTTTAATCAGCCCCAGCATTTT.